These 8 T cell receptor beta chains came from one sample sequenced in a study of cytomegalovirus exposure and HLA in healthy donors. 13 Jbeta primers and 60 Vbeta primers were used for the PCR. Only in-frame clones appear in the TCRdb table, and some are missing; sequencing was by immunoSEQ multiplex PCR. The sample has approximately 150,000 clones, roughly three quarters seen once. Sequencing was carried out using PBMCs. These receptors came from a woman aged 60-75 years in good health and CMV-seronegative.

In its sample, this clone was seen a few times. The rearrangement links TRBV7-2 to TRBJ1-2; weak D call: TRBD1 (5 bases). Trimming took 1 base from V and 4 from J, leaving 10 bases between them. This CDR3 region has 14 residues. Germline-derived CDR1 and CDR2 are SGHTA and FQGNSA. The CDR3 reads CASSLDQGGYGYTF. As DNA, the CDR3 is TGTGCCAGCAGCTTAGACCAGGGAGGCTATGGCTACACCTTC.

The chain uses TRBV11-3 and TRBJ2-7; 8 bases align to TRBD1. The germline V gene encodes CDR1 SGHNT and CDR2 YENEEA. This CDR3 has 18 amino acids. The junction had 16 bases not matched to a gene; V was cut back by 3 bases and J by 3 bases. The CDR3 nucleotides are TGTGCCAGCAGCTTGGAAAAATGGGGACGGACAGGGAACTACGAGCAGTACTTC. Translated, it gives CASSLEKWGRTGNYEQYF.

Remarks on this clone: At one end, the junction sequence differs from germline, possibly due to a read error. The rearrangement uses TRBV27 and TRBJ2-5, with D possibly being TRBD2 (5 bases). Germline values: CDR1 MNHEY, CDR2 SMNVEV (reference sequence). CDR3 size: 17 residues. CDR3 sequence (DNA): TGTGCCGGCAGTCCACAAGACTATTGGTCTTCACAAGAGACCCAGTACTTC. Amino acids: CAGSPQDYWSSQETQYF.

The chain carries TRBV6-1 and TRBJ1-1; 8 bases align to TRBD1. Germline V lookup: CDR1 MNHNS, CDR2 SASEGT. The J segment lost 0 bases and the V segment lost 6 bases, leaving 6 bases of the junction unmatched. The length of the CDR3 is 15 residues. Here the CDR3 DNA reads TGTGCCAGCAGGAAACAGGGGGACATGAACACTGAAGCTTTCTTT. This sequence encodes CASRKQGDMNTEAFF.

The chain uses TRBV30 and TRBJ1-5; 10 nucleotides match TRBD1. This CDR3 is built from 13 residues. In germline, CDR1 is GTSNPN, CDR2 SVGIG (reference sequence). After removal of 5 bases from V and 6 bases from J, the junction contained 4 bases not matched to a gene. The CDR3: CAWGQGVGQPQHF. In nucleotides, the CDR3 is TGTGCCTGGGGACAGGGGGTCGGTCAGCCCCAGCATTTT.

The rearrangement joins TRBV2 to TRBJ1-2; maybe TRBD1 (6 bases). Germline CDR1 and CDR2: SNHLY and FYNNEI. CDR3 length: 15 residues. Trimming cost V 3 bases and J 4 bases, with 15 bases left between them. The CDR3 here is CASSDHITGTYGYTF. CDR3 sequence (DNA): TGTGCCAGCAGTGATCATATCACAGGGACCTATGGCTACACCTTC. Filled out from reference TRBV2 and TRBJ1-2, the complete variable domain reads EPEVTQTPSHQVTQMGQEVILRCVPISNHLYFYWYRQILGQKVEFLVSFYNNEISEKSEIFDDQFSVERPDGSNFTLKIRSTKLEDSAMYFCASSDHITGTYGYTFGSGTRLTVV.

This clone was recorded once. This chain joins TRBV28 and TRBJ2-5, with D perhaps matching TRBD1 (5 bases). V lost 6 bases and J 1 base, leaving 9 bases between the germline ends. Germline-derived CDR1 and CDR2 are MDHEN and SYDVKM. This CDR3 is built from 13 residues. CDR3 sequence: CASSDSPQETQYF. CDR3 nucleotides: TGTGCCAGCAGCGACAGCCCCCAAGAGACCCAGTACTTC.

The genes are TRBV7-3 and TRBJ2-1, with 11 bases matching TRBD2. Germline V CDR1 and CDR2: SGHTA, FQGTGA. This CDR3 is 15 amino acids long. V was clipped by 5 bases and J by 10 bases; unmatched bases: 10. The CDR3 sequence is CASSPRPSGGYEQFF. The CDR3 DNA reads as TGTGCCAGCAGCCCACGTCCTAGCGGGGGGTACGAGCAGTTCTTC. Complete variable domain (other parts from reference TRBV7-3 and TRBJ2-1): GAGVSQTPSNKVTEKGKYVELRCDPISGHTALYWYRQSLGQGPEFLIYFQGTGAADDSGLPNDRFFAVRPEGSVSTLKIQRTERGDSAVYLCASSPRPSGGYEQFFGPGTRLTVL.